The 12 T cell receptor beta chains listed next were all sequenced from one sample in a study of blood T cell repertoires in COVID-19. TCRdb's copy holds only in-frame clones and misses some; the assay was immunoSEQ multiplex PCR. The table lists roughly 110,000 clones, 70% to 80% of them singletons, with 0.8% to 1% in the top ten. The sequencing sample was made of peripheral blood. Receptor source: a human donor with acute or convalescent COVID-19. The donor label of this sample is uncertain.

This clone was observed a handful of times. CDR3 in amino acids: CASSPFKQGDGYTF. CDR3 bases: TGTGCCAGCAGCCCCTTTAAACAGGGCGATGGCTACACCTTC. The chain recombines TRBV7-2 with TRBJ1-2, with D perhaps TRBD1 (6 bases). The CDR3 length is 14 residues. Germline V gene sequence: CDR1 SGHTA, CDR2 FQGNSA. Between the trimmed V and J ends, which lost 5 bases and 6 bases, there was a span of 16 bases.

The chain couples TRBV18 to TRBJ2-5, with 8 bases fitting TRBD1. V lost 0 bases, J lost 5 bases, and 5 bases stayed unmatched. The CDR3 is 15 amino acids. Germline V gives CDR1 KGHSH, CDR2 LQKENI. The CDR3 DNA reads TGTGCCAGCTCACCACCGAGGACAGGGAGGGAGACCCAGTACTTC. This encodes CASSPPRTGRETQYF.

The J gene is TRBJ1-2, the V gene TRBV6-6, with TRBD1 matching over 9 bases. This CDR3 spans 17 amino acids. Germline CDR1 is MNHNY and CDR2 is SVGAGI (reference sequence). V gave up 5 bases and J gave up 1 base; unmatched junction bases: 11. The CDR3 loop is CASSRNSGTGLNYGYTF. As DNA, the CDR3 is TGTGCCAGCAGTCGCAATAGCGGGACAGGGCTTAACTATGGCTACACCTTC.

This chain joins TRBV6-4 and TRBJ2-1; 7 bases line up with TRBD1. V lost 0 bases and J lost 9; bases outside the gene matches: 8. The germline gives CDR1 MRHNA, CDR2 SNTAGT. This CDR3 has 15 residues. In DNA, the CDR3 is TGTGCCAGCAGTGACTCGGGCAGGGGGTCGGGTGAGCAGTTCTTC. This sequence encodes CASSDSGRGSGEQFF.

The chain has TRBV6-5 and TRBJ1-1; D perhaps matches TRBD1 (5 bases). The CDR3 sequence is 15 residues long. Germline CDR1 and CDR2: MNHEY and SVGAGI. The germline V and J ends were trimmed by 0 bases and 1 base, with 9 bases remaining between them. The CDR3 loop reads CASSYSRRGNTEAFF. The CDR3 nucleotides are TGTGCCAGCAGTTACTCACGGAGGGGGAACACTGAAGCTTTCTTT.

The V call is TRBV6-5, the J call TRBJ2-1, with unresolved D. V was clipped by 0 bases and J by 10 bases, with 10 bases between them. This CDR3 spans 13 amino acids. Germline V CDR1 and CDR2: MNHEY, SVGAGI. The CDR3 reads CASSYSSMAEQFF. The CDR3 DNA sequence: TGTGCCAGCAGTTACTCTTCGATGGCAGAGCAGTTCTTC.

This clone was seen ten or more times. The chain links TRBV5-1 to TRBJ2-5; TRBD2 matches at 7 bases. Trimming took 2 bases from V and 3 from J; bases not matched to a gene: 4. The V gene's germline CDR1 is SGHRS and CDR2 YFSETQ. The CDR3 covers 14 residues. The CDR3 nucleotides read TGCGCCAGCAGCTTCGCCGGGGGGAAAGAGACCCAGTACTTC. Encoded protein: CASSFAGGKETQYF.

This clone was counted only a few times. This chain connects TRBV11-1 to TRBJ1-2; possibly TRBD1 for D (5 bases). The CDR3 sequence is 15 residues long. Looked up from germline, CDR1 is SGHAT and CDR2 is FQDESV (reference sequence). V was cut by 1 base and J by 3 bases, with 12 bases left in between. The CDR3 DNA sequence: TGTGCCAGCAGCTTAGGGGGCAGCTGGGACTATGGCTACACCTTC. Its translation is CASSLGGSWDYGYTF.

This clone was recorded only once. V and J are TRBV5-1 and TRBJ1-5; D is uncertain. The CDR3 spans 14 residues. Between the trimmed V and J ends, which lost 0 bases and 6 bases, there was a span of 10 bases. CDR1 is SGHRS, CDR2 YFSETQ, per germline. In DNA form, the CDR3 reads TGCGCCAGCAGCTTGGGGGGAGGAAGTCAGCCCCAGCATTTT. Residues: CASSLGGGSQPQHF.

The CDR3 nucleotides are TGTGCCAGCAGTGCACAAGAACCACATCAGTACGACTCTGGAAACACCATATATTTT. Protein product: CASSAQEPHQYDSGNTIYF. The rearrangement links TRBV28 to TRBJ1-3; the D is unclear. Trimming removed 5 bases from V and 0 bases from J, with 23 bases in between. The CDR3 is made up of 19 amino acids. Looked up from germline, CDR1 is MDHEN and CDR2 is SYDVKM.

The chain recombines TRBV27 with TRBJ2-3; no clear D. The CDR3 covers 14 residues. The V and J ends lost 2 bases and 0 bases respectively, with 6 bases between them. Germline CDR1 reads MNHEY; CDR2 reads SMNVEV (reference sequence). CDR3 in amino acids: CASSLLVSTDTQYF. DNA of the CDR3: TGTGCCAGCAGTTTACTAGTAAGCACAGATACGCAGTATTTT.

CDR3 nucleotides: TGTGCCACCAGGAGCGACAGGTCCTCTGCCTACACCTTC. It specifies CATRSDRSSAYTF. The chain has TRBV2 and TRBJ1-2; D possibly corresponds to TRBD1 (6 bases). Trimming pared 10 bases from V and 10 bases from J, leaving 22 bases between. This CDR3 is 13 amino acids long. CDR1 is SNHLY and CDR2 is FYNNEI in the germline V gene.